Listed below are T cell receptor beta chains from one sample, sequenced in a study of pediatric ulcerative colitis. Data came from immunoSEQ multiplex PCR; TCRdb stores just in-frame clones and leaves some out. Found here are 57,000 or so clones, 85% to 90% of them singletons; the top ten hold about 1.5%. Sequenced input: blood. These receptors originate from a boy aged 10-17 years who was a control in a study of pediatric ulcerative colitis. Both conserved end residues are part of each CDR3. Fields, in order: J gene, V gene, clone size, D gene, CDR3 DNA, CDR3 protein. D genes are given only for firm matches. Expanded clones get a size class; other rows say once, few or many, or leave the size out.

>TRBJ1-1|TRBV18|-|-
TGTGCCAGCTCACCTGGGCAGCTAAAGAACACTGAAGCTTTCTTT
CASSPGQLKNTEAFF
>TRBJ2-7|TRBV5-6|-|-
TGTGCCAGCAGCTTTGTAGGCAGGGAAGACGAGCAGTACTTC
CASSFVGREDEQYF
>TRBJ1-1|TRBV6-6|once|-
TGTGCCAGCACCCCGGGGCAGGTGAACACTGAAGCTTTCTTT
CASTPGQVNTEAFF
>TRBJ1-1|TRBV2|-|TRBD1
TGTGCCAGCCTCGGAGACAGGGTCTCTGAAGCTTTCTTT
CASLGDRVSEAFF
>TRBJ2-5|TRBV4-1|-|TRBD1
TGCGCCAGCAGCCATCGGGACAGCCGGCAAGAGACCCAGTACTTC
CASSHRDSRQETQYF
>TRBJ2-7|TRBV27|few|TRBD2
TGTGCCAGCAGTTTCCCCACCGGGGGGGTATACGAGCAGTACTTC
CASSFPTGGVYEQYF
>TRBJ1-5|TRBV18|once|-
TGTGCCAGCTCACTACAGGCGAATAATCAGCCCCAGCATTTT
CASSLQANNQPQHF
>TRBJ1-4|TRBV5-6|-|-
TGTGCCAGCAGCTCGGGACCGGGACTCCTTAATGAAAAACTGTTTTTT
CASSSGPGLLNEKLFF
>TRBJ2-7|TRBV5-1|-|TRBD2
TGCGCCAGCAGCCCTCGACTAGCGGGGGGTGAATCCTACGAGCAGTACTTC
CASSPRLAGGESYEQYF
>TRBJ1-1|TRBV25-1|-|TRBD1
TGTGCCAGCCGGACCCGGGACAGGATTAACACTGAAGCTTTCTTT
CASRTRDRINTEAFF
>TRBJ2-7|TRBV19|once|-
TGTGCCAGCACCGCAATCGGTGGGAGTAGAGACGAGCAGTACTTC
CASTAIGGSRDEQYF
>TRBJ2-2|TRBV7-9|once|TRBD1
TGTGCCAGCAGCTTACTCCGGGGACAGGTTTACACCGGGGAGCTGTTTTTT
CASSLLRGQVYTGELFF
>TRBJ1-1|TRBV7-8|-|-
TGTGCCAGCAGCTTGAACCAAGGACGGTTGAACACTGAAGCTTTCTTT
CASSLNQGRLNTEAFF
>TRBJ2-6|TRBV5-4|-|-
TGTGCCAGCGGATTGACAGTCTCTGGGGCCAACGTCCTGACTTTC
CASGLTVSGANVLTF
>TRBJ1-4|TRBV7-8|-|-
TGTGCCAGCAGCTTAAGCAGGATGAGTGAAAAACTGTTTTTT
CASSLSRMSEKLFF
>TRBJ2-3|TRBV9|-|TRBD2
TGTGCCAGCAGCGTAGGGCTAGCGGGAGCCACAGATACGCAGTATTTT
CASSVGLAGATDTQYF
>TRBJ2-1|TRBV7-7|-|TRBD1
TGTGCTAGCAGCTTAGCGTTTGGGGACAGAAACAATGAGCAGTTCTTC
CASSLAFGDRNNEQFF
>TRBJ2-1|TRBV2|-|-
TGTGCCAGCAGTGTTGCCCCGACAGTACAGTCCAATGAGCAGTTCTTC
CASSVAPTVQSNEQFF
>TRBJ2-5|TRBV6-5|-|-
TGTGCCAGCAGTTACGGGCCACGAGAGACCCAGTACTTC
CASSYGPRETQYF
>TRBJ2-1|TRBV25-1|-|TRBD2
TGTGCCAGCAGTGAGGCCCTGCGGGAGGCTACCTACAATGAGCAGTTCTTC
CASSEALREATYNEQFF
>TRBJ1-3|TRBV6-1|-|-
TGTGCCAGCAGTGACGAGGCGGGATCAAGAAACACCATATATTTT
CASSDEAGSRNTIYF
>TRBJ2-2|TRBV5-1|-|-
TGCGCCAGCAGCTTGTCGGGGAACACCGGGGAGCTGTTTTTT
CASSLSGNTGELFF
>TRBJ2-7|TRBV18|-|TRBD2
TGTGCCAGCTCACCACAGTCGTTAGCGGGAGCCTCCACCTCCTACGAGCAGTACTTC
CASSPQSLAGASTSYEQYF
>TRBJ1-5|TRBV30|-|-
TGTGCCTGGAGGGCCAGATCGGCTCAGCCCCAGCATTTT
CAWRARSAQPQHF
>TRBJ1-1|TRBV27|-|TRBD1
TGTGCCAGCAGCCCACTGGCGAGAAGCAGGGGGCGCGAAAGTGGAACTGAAGCTTTCTTT
CASSPLARSRGRESGTEAFF
>TRBJ1-3|TRBV6-5|once|TRBD1
TGTGCCAGCAGCCACCAGGGGGTCAACACCATATATTTT
CASSHQGVNTIYF
>TRBJ2-1|TRBV6-4|-|TRBD2
TGTGCCAGCAGTGTCGAAGCGGGGGCGGCGGATGAGCAGTTCTTC
CASSVEAGAADEQFF
>TRBJ1-4|TRBV20-1|-|-
TGCAGTGCTGGGATTGAAAAACTGTTTTTT
CSAGIEKLFF
>TRBJ1-5|TRBV9|-|-
TGTGCCAGCAGCGTAGGTTCCCTACAGGGTTGGGGCTTCAATCAGCCCCAGCATTTT
CASSVGSLQGWGFNQPQHF
>TRBJ1-2|TRBV28|-|-
TGTGCCAGCACCAACCCTTCACCCGGCTACACCTTC
CASTNPSPGYTF
>TRBJ2-7|TRBV6-1|-|-
TGTGCCAGCAGTGTAGCGTTGCTAGGGGACTACGAGCAGTACTTC
CASSVALLGDYEQYF